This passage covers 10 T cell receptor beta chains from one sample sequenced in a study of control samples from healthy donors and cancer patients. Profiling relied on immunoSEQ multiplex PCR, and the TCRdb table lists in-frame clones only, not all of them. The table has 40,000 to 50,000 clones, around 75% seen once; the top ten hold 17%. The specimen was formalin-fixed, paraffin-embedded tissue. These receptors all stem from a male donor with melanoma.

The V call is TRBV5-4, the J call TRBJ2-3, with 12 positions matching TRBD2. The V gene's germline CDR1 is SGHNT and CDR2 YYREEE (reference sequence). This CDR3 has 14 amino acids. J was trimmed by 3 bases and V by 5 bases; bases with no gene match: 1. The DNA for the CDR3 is TGTGCCAGCAGAGGACTAGCGGGGACAGATACGCAGTATTTT. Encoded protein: CASRGLAGTDTQYF.

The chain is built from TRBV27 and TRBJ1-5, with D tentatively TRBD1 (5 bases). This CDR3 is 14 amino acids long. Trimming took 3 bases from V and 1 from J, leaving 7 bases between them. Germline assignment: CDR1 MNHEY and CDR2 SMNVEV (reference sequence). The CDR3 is CASSLGGSNQPQHF. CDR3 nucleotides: TGTGCCAGCAGTTTGGGGGGAAGCAATCAGCCCCAGCATTTT.

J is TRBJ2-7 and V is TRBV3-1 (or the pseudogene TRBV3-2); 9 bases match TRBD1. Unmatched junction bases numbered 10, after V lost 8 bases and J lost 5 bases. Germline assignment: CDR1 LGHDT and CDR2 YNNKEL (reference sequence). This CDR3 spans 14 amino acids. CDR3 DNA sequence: TGTGCCAGCTCCGGAGTTTGGACAGGGGACGAGCAGTACTTC. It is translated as CASSGVWTGDEQYF.

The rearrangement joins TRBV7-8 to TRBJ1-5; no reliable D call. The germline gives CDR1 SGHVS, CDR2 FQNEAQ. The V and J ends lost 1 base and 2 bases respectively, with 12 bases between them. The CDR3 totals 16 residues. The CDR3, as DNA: TGTGCCAGCAGCTTAGTCATAGGTTTTGGCAATCAGCCCCAGCATTTT. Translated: CASSLVIGFGNQPQHF.

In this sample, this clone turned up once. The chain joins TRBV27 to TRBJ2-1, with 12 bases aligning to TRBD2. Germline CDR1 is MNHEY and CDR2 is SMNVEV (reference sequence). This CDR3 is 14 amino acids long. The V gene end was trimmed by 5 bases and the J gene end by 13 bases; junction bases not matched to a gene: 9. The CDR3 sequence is CASSTGLAGNAQFF. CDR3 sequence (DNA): TGTGCCAGCAGTACGGGACTAGCGGGTAATGCTCAGTTCTTC.

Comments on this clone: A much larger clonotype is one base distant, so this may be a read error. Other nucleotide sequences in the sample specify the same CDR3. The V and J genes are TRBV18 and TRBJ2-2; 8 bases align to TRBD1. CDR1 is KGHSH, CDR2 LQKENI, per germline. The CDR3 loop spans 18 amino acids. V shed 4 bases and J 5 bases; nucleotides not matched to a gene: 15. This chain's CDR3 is CASSHLRLGQGITGELFF. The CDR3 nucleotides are TGTGCCAGCTCACACCTCCGGCTCGGACAGGGTATTACCGGGGAGCTGTTTTTT. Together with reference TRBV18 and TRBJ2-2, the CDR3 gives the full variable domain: NAGVMQNPRHLVRRRGQEARLRCSPMKGHSHVYWYRQLPEEGLKFMVYLQKENIIDESGMPKERFSAEFPKEGPSILRIQQVVRGDSAAYFCASSHLRLGQGITGELFFGEGSRLTVL.

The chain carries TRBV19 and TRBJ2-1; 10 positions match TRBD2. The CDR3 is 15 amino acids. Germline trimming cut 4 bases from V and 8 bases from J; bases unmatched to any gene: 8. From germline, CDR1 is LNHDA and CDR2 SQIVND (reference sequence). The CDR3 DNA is TGTGCCAGTAGTAGTCTTTTAGCGGGAGGCCATGAGCAGTTCTTC. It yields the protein CASSSLLAGGHEQFF.

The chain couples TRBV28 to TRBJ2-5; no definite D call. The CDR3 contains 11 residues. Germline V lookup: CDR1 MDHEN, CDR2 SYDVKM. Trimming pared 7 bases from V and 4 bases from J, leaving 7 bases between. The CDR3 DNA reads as TGTGCCAGCACCCATCGAGAGACCCAGTACTTC. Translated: CASTHRETQYF.

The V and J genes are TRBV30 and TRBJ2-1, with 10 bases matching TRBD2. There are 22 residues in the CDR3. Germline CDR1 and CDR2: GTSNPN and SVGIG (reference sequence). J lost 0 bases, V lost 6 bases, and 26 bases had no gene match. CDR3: CACQGQREGKTSPYPSYNEQFF. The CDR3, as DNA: TGTGCCTGCCAGGGGCAGCGGGAGGGCAAGACTTCACCGTACCCCTCCTACAATGAGCAGTTCTTC.

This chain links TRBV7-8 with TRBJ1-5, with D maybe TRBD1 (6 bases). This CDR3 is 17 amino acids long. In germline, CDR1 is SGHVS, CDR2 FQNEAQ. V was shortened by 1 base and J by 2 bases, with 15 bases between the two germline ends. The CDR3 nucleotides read TGTGCCAGCAGCTTAGAGATCCACAGGGCCCGCAATCAGCCCCAGCATTTT. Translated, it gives CASSLEIHRARNQPQHF.